A single sample gave rise to the 23 T cell receptor beta chains below, sequenced in a study of blood T cell repertoires in COVID-19. The method was immunoSEQ multiplex PCR; TCRdb's version includes in-frame clones alone and lacks a portion of them. The data contain roughly 40,000 clones, around 79% of them singletons. The sample consisted of peripheral blood. All receptors derive from a man between 70 and 80 years old with acute or convalescent COVID-19.

V gene TRBV25-1 combines with J gene TRBJ2-1, with 10 positions matching TRBD1. This CDR3 has 16 amino acids. Germline CDR1 and CDR2: MGHDK and SYGVNS. Trimming took 3 bases from V and 7 from J; bases not matched to a gene: 9. DNA of the CDR3: TGTGCCAGCAGTGATCCTAGGACAGGGGGGAGGAATGAGCAGTTCTTC. It yields the protein CASSDPRTGGRNEQFF.

The rearrangement uses TRBV7-2 and TRBJ2-2, with TRBD2 matching 9 bases. Germline V gene data show CDR1 as SGHTA and CDR2 as FQGNSA. V trimming: 3 bases; J trimming: 3 bases; junction bases outside the gene matches: 8. The CDR3 spans 17 residues. CDR3 region: CASSFFPSGIDTGELFF. The CDR3, as DNA: TGTGCCAGCAGCTTTTTCCCTAGCGGGATCGACACCGGGGAGCTGTTTTTT.

The J gene is TRBJ2-7, the V gene TRBV15; 7 bases line up with TRBD1. The CDR3 is made up of 15 amino acids. Germline CDR1 and CDR2: LNHNV and YYDKDF (reference sequence). Germline trimming cut 3 bases from V and 2 bases from J; bases unmatched to any gene: 7. The CDR3 is CATSSGWDSTYEQYF. The CDR3 DNA follows: TGTGCCACCAGCAGTGGGTGGGACAGTACCTACGAGCAGTACTTC.

The chain's CDR3 is CASSYRTGLYEQYF. The CDR3 DNA reads as TGTGCCAGCAGTTACCGGACAGGGTTATACGAGCAGTACTTC. This rearrangement joins TRBV6-2 or TRBV6-3 to TRBJ2-7; 8 bases align to TRBD1. J lost 4 bases, V lost 2 bases, and 4 bases had no gene match. Germline CDR1 and CDR2: MNHEY and SVGEGT. CDR3 length: 14 residues.

The chain has TRBV4-3 and TRBJ1-2; 7 bases line up with TRBD1. This CDR3 region has 15 residues. Germline values: CDR1 LGHNA, CDR2 YSLEER. The J segment lost 2 bases and the V segment lost 3 bases, leaving 6 bases of the junction unmatched. CDR3 in amino acids: CASSQTGTANYGYTF. For the CDR3, the DNA is TGCGCCAGCAGCCAGACCGGGACAGCAAACTATGGCTACACCTTC.

By its share, this clone is large. The chain is built from TRBV6-5 and TRBJ2-7; TRBD2 matches at 8 bases. This CDR3 is built from 16 residues. The trim removed 2 bases at V and 3 bases at J, leaving 9 bases unmatched. The V gene's germline CDR1 is MNHEY and CDR2 SVGAGI. The CDR3 DNA reads as TGTGCCAGCAGTTACAGAAGGCCTAGCGGGTACTACGAGCAGTACTTC. It is translated as CASSYRRPSGYYEQYF.

The chain joins TRBV11-2 to TRBJ2-2; 7 bases map to TRBD2. With V trimmed by 5 bases and J by 1 base, 7 bases remained unmatched. Looked up from germline, CDR1 is SGHAT and CDR2 is FQNNGV. The CDR3 totals 16 residues. The CDR3 loop is CASSPSGALNTGELFF. The DNA of the CDR3 is TGTGCCAGCAGCCCGAGCGGGGCTCTGAACACCGGGGAGCTGTTTTTT.

The V gene is TRBV29-1, the J gene TRBJ1-5; 9 nucleotides line up with TRBD1. This CDR3 is 15 amino acids long. With V trimmed by 4 bases and J by 3 bases, 7 bases remained unmatched. CDR1 is SQVTM, CDR2 ANQGSEA, per germline. The CDR3 protein is CSVASGTGLNQPQHF. CDR3 nucleotides: TGCAGCGTTGCCTCCGGGACAGGGCTCAATCAGCCCCAGCATTTT.

This rearrangement joins TRBV6-5 to TRBJ2-7; 7 bases align to TRBD2. CDR1 and CDR2 from the germline V gene are MNHEY and SVGAGI. CDR3 length equals 15 residues. The V segment lost 0 bases and the J segment 6 bases; nucleotides outside the gene matches: 8. The CDR3 here is CASSYSASGNSEQYF. The CDR3 DNA is TGTGCCAGCAGTTACTCGGCCAGCGGGAATTCCGAGCAGTACTTC.

This clone was observed a few times. The rearrangement uses TRBV12-3 or TRBV12-4 and TRBJ2-1; D uncertain. The CDR3 runs 11 residues. Trimming took 3 bases from V and 5 from J, leaving 2 bases between them. CDR3 sequence: CASSFNNEQFF. Written as DNA, the CDR3 is TGTGCCAGCAGTTTTAACAATGAGCAGTTCTTC.

This clone has just a few counts. V is TRBV5-1 and J is TRBJ2-7; TRBD2 matches 8 bases. The CDR3 is 14 residues long. Trimming removed 1 base from V and 5 bases from J; junction bases left unmatched: 5. Germline V CDR1 and CDR2: SGHRS, YFSETQ. In DNA form, the CDR3 reads TGCGCCAGCAGCTTGAGCGGGAGCCCTCACGAGCAGTACTTC. Residues: CASSLSGSPHEQYF.

The V call is TRBV7-8, the J call TRBJ1-3, with D unresolved. The germline CDR1 and CDR2 sequences are SGHVS and FQNEAQ. This CDR3 spans 14 amino acids. V was shortened by 3 bases and J by 2 bases, with 8 bases between the two germline ends. The CDR3 loop is CASSLRETGNTIYF. The DNA for the CDR3 is TGTGCCAGCAGCTTGAGGGAGACTGGAAACACCATATATTTT. Drawing the rest from reference TRBV7-8 and TRBJ1-3, the complete variable domain is GAGVSQSPRYKVAKRGQDVALRCDPISGHVSLFWYQQALGQGPEFLTYFQNEAQLDKSGLPSDRFFAERPEGSVSTLKIQRTQQEDSAVYLCASSLRETGNTIYFGEGSWLTVV.

The rearrangement uses TRBV21-1 and TRBJ1-1; the table assigns TRBD1, which was not confirmed against the DNA. TRBV21-1 is noted as a pseudogene. This CDR3 contains 17 residues. The CDR3 sequence is CASSRTPRGDMNTEAFF. For the CDR3, the DNA is TGTGCCAGCAGCAGGACCCCGAGAGGGGACATGAACACTGAAGCTTTCTTT.

This clone appeared a few times. The DNA of the CDR3 is TGTGCCAGCAGCTCGGGGATCTCCTACGAGCAGTACTTC. It specifies CASSSGISYEQYF. This sequence joins TRBV3-1 (or the pseudogene TRBV3-2) and TRBJ2-7; D may be TRBD2 (5 bases). Germline V gives CDR1 LGHDT, CDR2 YNNKEL (reference sequence). CDR3 length: 13 residues. Trimming stripped 5 bases from V and 0 bases from J, with 8 bases between.

The rearrangement uses TRBV28 and TRBJ1-5, with 11 positions matching TRBD1. The CDR3 runs 18 residues. Trimming removed 4 bases from V and 3 bases from J; junction bases left unmatched: 11. Germline CDR1 reads MDHEN; CDR2 reads SYDVKM. CDR3 sequence reads: CASSSSLGDRGTNQPQHF. In nucleotides, the CDR3 is TGTGCCAGCAGTTCATCGCTAGGGGACAGGGGGACCAATCAGCCCCAGCATTTT.

The chain uses TRBV6-2 or TRBV6-3 and TRBJ1-2, with TRBD1 as a possible D gene (6 bases). Between the trimmed V and J ends, which lost 5 bases and 1 base, there was a span of 11 bases. The CDR3 is 14 amino acids. Germline-derived CDR1 and CDR2 are MNHEY and SVGEGT. In DNA form, the CDR3 reads TGTGCCAGCAGTCTCACAGGGTATAACTATGGCTACACCTTC. Translation: CASSLTGYNYGYTF.

The J gene is TRBJ1-2, the V gene TRBV28; TRBD1 aligns across 7 bases. The CDR3 contains 16 residues. The J segment lost 4 bases and the V segment lost 6 bases, leaving 14 bases of the junction unmatched. The germline CDR1 and CDR2 sequences are MDHEN and SYDVKM. The DNA of the CDR3 is TGTGCCAGCAGAGTCTCCTCCGGACAGGCGGGCTATGGCTACACCTTC. Protein sequence: CASRVSSGQAGYGYTF.

This chain connects TRBV24-1 to TRBJ1-2; D perhaps matches TRBD1 (6 bases). This CDR3 is 15 amino acids long. The V gene's germline CDR1 is KGHDR and CDR2 SFDVKD. Trimming stripped 4 bases from V and 4 bases from J, with 15 bases between. Here the CDR3 DNA reads TGTGCCACCAGTGACTCAGGGGCTGGCGGCTATGGCTACACCTTC. This codes for CATSDSGAGGYGYTF.

The CDR3, as DNA: TGTGCCAGCAGCCAAGAACCCCGGACAGGGCGAGCTTCACCCCTCCACTTT. Translated: CASSQEPRTGRASPLHF. V usage is TRBV14 and J usage is TRBJ1-6; 8 bases align to TRBD1. The CDR3 length is 17 residues. Germline V gives CDR1 SGHDN, CDR2 FVKESK. The junction had 10 bases not matched to a gene; V was cut back by 0 bases and J by 9 bases.

In its sample, this clone was seen a few times. This chain joins TRBV5-6 and TRBJ2-5; D not resolved. Germline values: CDR1 SGHDT, CDR2 YYEEEE. V was clipped by 5 bases and J by 1 base, with 9 bases between them. This CDR3 is built from 13 residues. The CDR3, as DNA: TGTGCCAGCAGTCGCGGTCCCCAAGAGACCCAGTACTTC. This encodes CASSRGPQETQYF.

This clone was detected once. V gene TRBV2 combines with J gene TRBJ1-2, with D possibly matching TRBD1 (6 bases). Trimming removed 2 bases at V and 8 bases at J, with 12 bases between. Germline V gives CDR1 SNHLY, CDR2 FYNNEI. The CDR3 contains 13 residues. The chain's CDR3 is CASSETGGWGYTF. Here the CDR3 DNA reads TGTGCCAGCAGTGAAACGGGGGGCTGGGGCTACACCTTC.

The chain recombines TRBV19 with TRBJ2-7, with 13 bases matching TRBD2. The CDR3 runs 16 residues. The junction had 9 bases not matched to a gene; V was cut back by 3 bases and J by 7 bases. Germline V gene lookup returns CDR1 LNHDA and CDR2 SQIVND (reference sequence). In nucleotides, the CDR3 is TGTGCCAGTAGTATCCAACTAGCGGGAGGGCCATGGGAGCAGTACTTC. It codes for CASSIQLAGGPWEQYF.

V gene TRBV6-6 combines with J gene TRBJ2-7; D might be TRBD1 (6 bases). Germline V lookup: CDR1 MNHNY, CDR2 SVGAGI (reference sequence). Trimming removed 8 bases from V and 2 bases from J, with 13 bases in between. The CDR3 contains 13 residues. The CDR3 bases are TGTGCCAGCGGTTGGGACACTCCCTACGAGCAGTACTTC. The encoded protein is CASGWDTPYEQYF.